Following are 22 T cell receptor beta chains from one sample sequenced in a study of T cell changes during pregnancy in multiple sclerosis. Sequenced by immunoSEQ multiplex PCR; TCRdb stores in-frame clones only, minus some. The table includes roughly 40,000 clones, more than 90% detected once. The source material was CD8+ T cells from peripheral blood mononuclear cells, sampled in the first trimester of pregnancy. All receptors derive from a female donor with multiple sclerosis, enrolled in a pregnancy study.

The chain uses TRBV2 and TRBJ2-3; TRBD2 matches at 7 bases. This CDR3 comprises 13 residues. Germline V CDR1 and CDR2: SNHLY, FYNNEI. Germline trimming cut 7 bases from V and 2 bases from J; bases unmatched to any gene: 3. The CDR3 coding sequence is TGTGCCAGCACCGGGGGGACCACAGATACGCAGTATTTT. It is translated as CASTGGTTDTQYF.

V usage is TRBV6-5 and J usage is TRBJ1-5; 9 nucleotides align to TRBD1. The ends lost 3 bases at V and 9 bases at J; junction bases unmatched: 6. This CDR3 has 14 amino acids. The V gene's germline CDR1 is MNHEY and CDR2 SVGAGI. As DNA, the CDR3 is TGTGCCAGCAGTTATTCCGGGACAGGGACGCCCCAGCATTTT. It encodes CASSYSGTGTPQHF.

The V and J genes are TRBV11-2 and TRBJ2-3, with D tentatively TRBD1 (5 bases). The germline CDR1 and CDR2 sequences are SGHAT and FQNNGV. CDR3 size: 14 residues. The ends were cut back, 4 bases at V and 2 bases at J, with 10 bases in the middle. CDR3 sequence: CASSSRQITDTQYF. The CDR3, as DNA: TGTGCCAGCAGCTCCAGACAGATCACAGATACGCAGTATTTT. Looking up the rest from reference TRBV11-2 and TRBJ2-3 gives the full variable domain: EAGVAQSPRYKIIEKRQSVAFWCNPISGHATLYWYQQILGQGPKLLIQFQNNGVVDDSQLPKDRFSAERLKGVDSTLKIQPAKLEDSAVYLCASSSRQITDTQYFGPGTRLTVL.

CDR3 sequence: CASSVEPGSAYEQYF. Here the CDR3 DNA reads TGTGCCAGCAGCGTAGAACCCGGGTCCGCCTACGAGCAGTACTTC. The genes are TRBV9 and TRBJ2-7; D unclear. The CDR3 is made up of 15 amino acids. CDR1 is SGDLS and CDR2 is YYNGEE in the germline V gene. V was pared by 0 bases and J by 2 bases, with 12 bases between.

This chain joins TRBV7-9 and TRBJ1-2; D gene uncertain. This CDR3 is 17 amino acids long. V gave up 4 bases and J gave up 1 base, with 19 bases separating them. CDR1 SEHNR and CDR2 FQNEAQ come from the germline V gene (reference sequence). This CDR3 reads CASSSPLGFGNNYGYTF. DNA of the CDR3: TGTGCCAGCAGCTCCCCGTTAGGTTTCGGGAATAACTATGGCTACACCTTC.

The V and J genes are TRBV9 and TRBJ1-5; possible D gene TRBD1, 5 bases. CDR1 and CDR2 from the germline V gene are SGDLS and YYNGEE. The CDR3 contains 13 residues. V lost 4 bases and J 4 bases, leaving 9 bases between the germline ends. DNA of the CDR3: TGTGCCAGCAGCTCCCAGGGAAATCAGCCCCAGCATTTT. It is translated as CASSSQGNQPQHF.

The chain links TRBV19 to TRBJ1-4; D uncertain. Trimming left V 5 bases short and J 6 bases short, with 10 bases between. CDR1 and CDR2 from the germline V gene are LNHDA and SQIVND (reference sequence). The length of the CDR3 is 13 residues. CDR3: CASSSGVYEKLFF. The CDR3 DNA is TGTGCCAGTAGTTCGGGAGTTTATGAAAAACTGTTTTTT.

This clone occurred once. The CDR3 sequence is CASSPSTGPMAEAFF. The DNA for the CDR3 is TGTGCCAGTAGTCCATCGACAGGGCCGATGGCTGAAGCTTTCTTT. The V call is TRBV19, the J call TRBJ1-1, with 7 bases lining up with TRBD1. The germline V gene has CDR1 LNHDA and CDR2 SQIVND (reference sequence). The trim removed 5 bases at V and 6 bases at J, leaving 12 bases unmatched. The CDR3 covers 15 residues.

The rearrangement uses TRBV7-3 and TRBJ2-1, with TRBD2 as a possible D gene (5 bases). Trimming cost V 1 base and J 8 bases, with 12 bases left between them. Germline CDR1 and CDR2: SGHTA and FQGTGA. The CDR3 totals 14 residues. CDR3 DNA: TGTGCCAGCAGCTTAAGGCCCGGGATGGATGAGCAGTTCTTC. Its protein product is CASSLRPGMDEQFF.

This sequence joins TRBV2 and TRBJ1-1; D ambiguous. CDR3 length: 12 amino acids. V lost 2 bases, J lost 8 bases, and 9 bases lay in between. The germline V gene encodes CDR1 SNHLY and CDR2 FYNNEI. The CDR3 is CASSESSTEAFF. The CDR3 bases are TGTGCCAGCAGTGAATCTTCTACGGAAGCTTTCTTT.

The rearrangement joins TRBV19 to TRBJ2-1, with 10 bases lining up with TRBD2. Germline-derived CDR1 and CDR2 are LNHDA and SQIVND (reference sequence). V shed 7 bases, J shed 12 bases, and the junction held 12 bases outside the gene matches. CDR3 length: 14 residues. CDR3 protein: CASTIGSGGALQFF. In nucleotides, the CDR3 is TGTGCCAGTACCATAGGCAGCGGGGGGGCACTGCAGTTCTTC.

This chain links TRBV7-6 with TRBJ1-6; no firm D call. CDR1 and CDR2 from the germline V gene are SGHVS and FNYEAQ. The germline V and J ends were trimmed by 6 bases and 4 bases, with 7 bases remaining between them. The CDR3 extends over 13 amino acids. The DNA for the CDR3 is TGTGCCAGCAGGCTGGAGTATAATTCACCCCTCCACTTT. Translated: CASRLEYNSPLHF. Full variable domain (missing parts from reference TRBV7-6 and TRBJ1-6): GAGVSQSPRYKVTKRGQDVALRCDPISGHVSLYWYRQALGQGPEFLTYFNYEAQQDKSGLPNDRFSAERPEGSISTLTIQRTEQRDSAMYRCASRLEYNSPLHFGNGTRLTVT.

The chain employs TRBV7-9 and TRBJ2-3; perhaps TRBD2 as D (6 bases). Trimming cost V 2 bases and J 0 bases, with 15 bases left between them. CDR3 length: 17 residues. Germline CDR1 and CDR2: SEHNR and FQNEAQ (reference sequence). Here the CDR3 DNA reads TGTGCCAGCAGCTTATTGGGGCTCGGGGGAAGCACAGATACGCAGTATTTT. Protein sequence: CASSLLGLGGSTDTQYF.

The chain carries TRBV10-3 and TRBJ2-2; 7 nucleotides agree with TRBD2. Losses at the gene ends were 3 bases for V and 4 bases for J; bases not matched to a gene: 5. The V gene's germline CDR1 is ENHRY and CDR2 SYGVKD. This CDR3 contains 15 residues. The CDR3 nucleotides are TGTGCCATCAGTGATGAGCGGGGCGCCACCGGGGAGCTGTTTTTT. This sequence encodes CAISDERGATGELFF.

V usage is TRBV13 and J usage is TRBJ2-7, with D possibly matching TRBD1 (5 bases). This CDR3 is 13 amino acids long. V shed 3 bases and J shed 2 bases, with 8 bases lying between them. Per the germline V gene, CDR1 is PRHDT and CDR2 is FYEKMQ (reference sequence). CDR3 region: CASSFKGAYEQYF. CDR3 DNA sequence: TGTGCCAGCAGCTTCAAAGGGGCCTACGAGCAGTACTTC.

The chain couples TRBV11-2 to TRBJ1-2; perhaps TRBD1 as D (5 bases). Per the germline V gene, CDR1 is SGHAT and CDR2 is FQNNGV. The CDR3 is 16 amino acids. The germline V and J ends were trimmed by 1 base and 4 bases, with 16 bases remaining between them. CDR3 sequence (DNA): TGTGCCAGCAGCTTAGGATCAGGGAACCCCATCTATGGCTACACCTTC. The encoded protein is CASSLGSGNPIYGYTF.

The CDR3 protein is CASSEYSGGQQETQYF. The CDR3 DNA reads as TGTGCCAGCAGTGAATATAGCGGGGGACAGCAAGAGACCCAGTACTTC. The J gene is TRBJ2-5, the V gene TRBV25-1; TRBD2 matches 9 bases. The germline V gene encodes CDR1 MGHDK and CDR2 SYGVNS. The junction had 4 bases not matched to a gene; V was cut back by 0 bases and J by 2 bases. This CDR3 is built from 16 residues.

V and J are TRBV19 and TRBJ1-1; D remains ambiguous. The V end was cut by 8 bases, the J end by 1 base, with 8 bases between. This CDR3 spans 12 amino acids. Germline lookup yields CDR1 LNHDA and CDR2 SQIVND (reference sequence). CDR3 coding DNA: TGTGCCAGTGAGGTCGCGAACACTGAAGCTTTCTTT. Amino acid sequence: CASEVANTEAFF.

This rearrangement joins TRBV15 to TRBJ1-6; a possible D gene is TRBD1 (6 bases). In germline, CDR1 is LNHNV, CDR2 YYDKDF (reference sequence). The length of the CDR3 is 16 residues. Trimming left V 8 bases short and J 6 bases short, with 20 bases between. The CDR3 protein is CATQYTLTGINSPLHF. In DNA form, the CDR3 reads TGTGCCACCCAATACACCCTTACAGGGATTAATTCACCCCTCCACTTT.

The CDR3: CASRLGQGGSYEQYF. CDR3 in DNA: TGTGCCAGCAGACTTGGACAGGGAGGGTCCTACGAGCAGTACTTC. The chain uses TRBV2 and TRBJ2-7; a weak D match, TRBD1 (8 bases). Germline values: CDR1 SNHLY, CDR2 FYNNEI. The V end lost 6 bases, the J end lost 1 base, and 16 bases lay between the germline ends. This CDR3 contains 15 residues. The whole variable domain, remainder taken from reference TRBV2 and TRBJ2-7, is EPEVTQTPSHQVTQMGQEVILRCVPISNHLYFYWYRQILGQKVEFLVSFYNNEISEKSEIFDDQFSVERPDGSNFTLKIRSTKLEDSAMYFCASRLGQGGSYEQYFGPGTRLTVT.

The chain joins TRBV5-4 to TRBJ1-1; D is uncertain. Per the germline V gene, CDR1 is SGHNT and CDR2 is YYREEE (reference sequence). The V end was cut by 3 bases, the J end by 1 base, with 7 bases between. The CDR3 is 13 residues long. As DNA, the CDR3 is TGTGCCAGCAGCTGGGCGGGGAACACTGAAGCTTTCTTT. This sequence encodes CASSWAGNTEAFF.

The chain recombines TRBV6-1 with TRBJ1-5; D is uncertain. Germline CDR1 and CDR2: MNHNS and SASEGT. V gave up 4 bases and J gave up 5 bases, with 18 bases separating them. The CDR3 is made up of 16 amino acids. CDR3 protein: CASSVVSLRNHQPQHF. The CDR3 DNA sequence: TGTGCCAGCAGTGTAGTTAGCCTGCGGAATCATCAGCCCCAGCATTTT.